The present entry profiles one T cell receptor (beta chain) with its context. The antigen is unknown. A read error is possible here, since a much larger clone lies one base away. This sample was taken from a study of T-cell reconstitution after alpha-beta-depleted transplantation in children. V shed 7 bases and J 8 bases; nucleotides not matched to a gene: 5. This CDR3 is 12 amino acids long. General study findings and limits: Reported findings indicate that, about two months after transplant, alpha-beta T cells came from several hundred expanded clones, which were derived from non-depleted graft cells. The high TCRbeta diversity at day 60 in some patients came from surviving recipient T cells and thymic progenitors. T-cell counts and diversity at one year following transplant were attributed mainly to newly produced T cells.

Unique molecular identifiers were used to barcode this TCRbeta library. TCRdb analysed the PCR reads with MiXCR anew, one entry per CDR3 protein. The repertoire includes about 500,000 distinct CDR3 sequences, approximately 10% of them detected once, and around 15% sits in the top ten. The V call is TRBV12-3 or TRBV12-4, the J call TRBJ2-1, with 7 bases lining up with TRBD2. Sequences were derived from PBMCs, mostly from graft donor cells, sampled 180 days after TCRalphabeta/CD19-depleted stem cell transplant. The clonotype comes from a female patient under 10 years old who had a stem cell transplant for aplastic anemia, so the T cells may come from the graft donor. CDR3 in amino acids: CASTLGGDEQFF. The CDR3 DNA sequence: TGTGCCAGCACCTTGGGGGGGGATGAGCAGTTCTTC.